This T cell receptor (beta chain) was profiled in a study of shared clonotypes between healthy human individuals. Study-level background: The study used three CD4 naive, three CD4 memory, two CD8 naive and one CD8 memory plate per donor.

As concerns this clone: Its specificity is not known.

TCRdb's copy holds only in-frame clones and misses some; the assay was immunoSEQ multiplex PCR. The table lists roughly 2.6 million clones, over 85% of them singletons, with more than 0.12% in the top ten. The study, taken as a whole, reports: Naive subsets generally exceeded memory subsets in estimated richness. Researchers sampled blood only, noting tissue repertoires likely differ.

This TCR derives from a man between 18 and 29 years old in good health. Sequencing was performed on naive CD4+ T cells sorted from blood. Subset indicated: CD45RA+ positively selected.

DNA for the CDR3: TGTGCCAGCAGTGAGGACAGATCAGGCTCTGGAAACACCATATATTTT. This gives the protein CASSEDRSGSGNTIYF. The V gene is TRBV6-1, the J gene TRBJ1-3; TRBD1 is a possible D gene (6 bases). V was trimmed by 3 bases and J by 0 bases, leaving 12 bases between them. The CDR3 is 16 amino acids. CDR1 and CDR2 from the germline V gene are MNHNS and SASEGT.